A single T cell receptor (beta chain) is shown here with its context. This entry belongs to a study of technical replicates of blood from a few donors. TCRdb's copy holds only in-frame clones and misses some; the assay was immunoSEQ multiplex PCR. The table lists 65,000 to 85,000 clones, 75% to 95% of them singletons. Between the trimmed V and J ends, which lost 5 bases and 1 base, there was a span of 5 bases. The CDR3 spans 13 residues. The V gene's germline CDR1 is MRHNA and CDR2 SNTAGT. The source is a human donor in good health. Input material: T cells isolated from PBMCs. V and J are TRBV6-4 and TRBJ2-2; D gene ambiguous. CDR3 sequence reads: CASSSKNTGELFF. The CDR3 coding sequence is TGTGCCAGCAGTTCCAAGAACACCGGGGAGCTGTTTTTT.